This T cell receptor beta chain was sequenced in a study of Graves' ophthalmopathy and Graves' hyperthyroidism. Findings and caveats of the study: Blood contained most expanded thyroid clonotypes exceeding 0.001 frequency.

Amplification targeted the TCR beta CDR3 regions, with RNA transcripts as the source material. Investigators did first-round RT-PCR with HTBI primers, then second-round multiplex PCR. TCRdb redid the calling of the multiplex PCR reads with MiXCR, one entry per CDR3 protein. The data contain over a million distinct CDR3 sequences, about 36% of them singletons. This clonotype was counted a few times. Its antigen remains unknown. This CDR3 is 14 amino acids long. The germline V gene encodes CDR1 LNHDA and CDR2 SQIVND (reference sequence). V was clipped by 0 bases and J by 7 bases; unmatched bases: 3. The hyperthyroidism patients, aged 18 to 65, had been newly diagnosed, with under 2 months' duration. Researchers turned away patients with other autoimmune diseases, uncontrolled infections, pregnancy or lactation.

The clonotype was recovered from an adult man with Graves' hyperthyroidism. Material: peripheral blood or thyroid tissue (not recorded which). The chain carries TRBV19 and TRBJ1-5, with 7 bases matching TRBD1. The CDR3, as DNA: TGTGCCAGTAGTATAGAAGGGGGCTGGCAGCCCCAGCATTTT. Its protein is CASSIEGGWQPQHF.